Presented here are 31 T cell receptor beta chains from one specimen sequenced in a study of T cells in women clearing cervical HPV infection. Generated by immunoSEQ multiplex PCR, the TCRdb table keeps only in-frame clones and is missing some. The sample totals about 34,000 clones. The sequencing input was blood buffy coat. The receptors stem from a woman aged 18 to 75 with a cervical HPV16 infection that either progressed to CIN3+ or cleared (not recorded which).

Of note for this clone: The read terminates 3 residues ahead of where the CDR3 ends, so the germline J gene completes it. The chain employs TRBV5-1 and TRBJ2-3; 8 bases map to TRBD2. The CDR3 covers 17 residues. Unmatched junction bases numbered 8, after V lost 0 bases and J lost 2 bases. Germline V gene sequence: CDR1 SGHRS, CDR2 YFSETQ. CDR3 DNA, as far as it was read: TGCGCCAGCAGCTTGGTTTTGGCTAGCGGGTACACAGATACG. It encodes CASSLVLASGYTDT. The full CDR3 is CASSLVLASGYTDTQYF.

Here the CDR3 reads CAWSLRTEAFF. CDR3 DNA, as far as it was read: TGTGCCTGGAGTCTTCGCACTGAA. This chain joins TRBV30 and TRBJ1-1; no definite D call. The CDR3 end is not reached by the read, which stops 3 residues before it; the germline J gene fills it in. The CDR3 is 11 residues long. Germline V gene sequence: CDR1 GTSNPN, CDR2 SVGIG (reference sequence). Trimming took off 2 bases at V and 4 bases at J, with 5 bases between the two ends. The variable domain in full, with the rest retrieved from reference TRBV30 and TRBJ1-1, is SQTIHQWPATLVQPVGSPLSLECTVEGTSNPNLYWYRQAAGRGLQLLFYSVGIGQISSEVPQNLSASRPQDRQFILSSKKLLLSDSGFYLCAWSLRTEAFFGQGTRLTVV.

CDR3 DNA, as far as it was read: TGCGCCAGCAGCTTGGCGACGACTAGCTGGGAGACAGAGACC. Translating it yields CASSLATTSWETET. In full, the CDR3 is CASSLATTSWETETQYF. The chain has TRBV5-1 and TRBJ2-5; 7 bases agree with TRBD2. The sequenced fragment ends 3 residues before the CDR3 boundary, so the rest is inferred from the germline J gene. The CDR3 is 17 amino acids. Germline V gene lookup returns CDR1 SGHRS and CDR2 YFSETQ. Unmatched junction bases numbered 12, after V lost 0 bases and J lost 4 bases.

In regard to this clone: The read falls 3 residues short of the CDR3 end, and the missing part is taken from the germline J gene. The rearrangement links TRBV7-3 to TRBJ2-2, with D perhaps matching TRBD2 (6 bases). The CDR3 has 15 amino acids. Germline-derived CDR1 and CDR2 are SGHTA and FQGTGA. V lost 6 bases, J lost 6 bases, and 17 bases lay in between. The CDR3 loop reads CASSFDHRGSGELFF. Partial CDR3 DNA: TGTGCCAGCAGTTTTGACCACCGGGGGTCCGGGGAG.

Worth noting for this clone: The CDR3 end is not reached by the read, which stops 3 residues before it; the germline J gene fills it in. The gene calls are TRBV30 and TRBJ1-2, with 10 bases aligning to TRBD1. Per the germline V gene, CDR1 is GTSNPN and CDR2 is SVGIG (reference sequence). V was pared by 7 bases and J by 7 bases, with 6 bases of the junction left unmatched. The CDR3 is 12 residues long. The chain's CDR3 is CAFRQGARGYTF. CDR3 bases read: TGTGCCTTCAGACAGGGGGCGCGTGGC.

Details on this clone: Read coverage stops 3 residues before the CDR3 terminus; the germline J gene supplies the remainder. The V and J genes are TRBV5-6 and TRBJ2-7; D is perhaps TRBD1 (5 bases). The V and J ends lost 2 bases and 6 bases respectively, with 12 bases between them. The CDR3 has 13 residues. CDR1 is SGHDT and CDR2 is YYEEEE in the germline V gene. Incomplete CDR3 DNA: TGTGCCAGCAGCTTTATAGGGGTTGGCGAG. This gives the protein CASSFIGVGE. The entire CDR3 protein reads CASSFIGVGEQYF.

A remark on this clone: Read sequence stops 3 residues before the CDR3 end, and the germline J gene provides the missing end. The chain couples TRBV29-1 to TRBJ2-3, with TRBD1 matching over 9 bases. Germline CDR1 SQVTM, CDR2 ANQGSEA. The CDR3 has 16 amino acids. Germline trimming cut 0 bases from V and 5 bases from J; bases unmatched to any gene: 9. The CDR3 DNA, read in part, is TGCAGCGTTGAAGATCCCGGGACAGGGAATCTAGATACG. This translates into CSVEDPGTGNLDT. The complete CDR3 reads CSVEDPGTGNLDTQYF.

Regarding this clone: The read falls 3 residues short of the CDR3 end, and the missing part is taken from the germline J gene. The V and J genes are TRBV2 and TRBJ1-5; 7 nucleotides match TRBD1. Germline trimming cut 5 bases from V and 5 bases from J; bases unmatched to any gene: 3. The CDR3 has 13 amino acids. CDR1 SNHLY and CDR2 FYNNEI come from the germline V gene. CDR3 sequence: CASSTTGDQPQHF. CDR3 DNA (partial): TGTGCCAGCAGTACCACAGGGGATCAGCCC.

Turning to this clone: The read gets to within 3 residues of the CDR3 end, and the germline J gene fills in the rest. This chain joins TRBV11-2 and TRBJ2-2; D unclear. V lost 1 base and J 8 bases, leaving 5 bases between the germline ends. The V gene's germline CDR1 is SGHAT and CDR2 FQNNGV. The CDR3 consists of 12 residues. The CDR3 loop reads CASSLARGELFF. Incomplete CDR3 DNA: TGTGCCAGCAGCTTAGCGAGGGGGGAG.

The CDR3 bases that were read are TGCGCCAGCAGTGAACCAGGGGGAGTGAACGAG. This codes for CASSEPGGVNE. The entire CDR3 protein reads CASSEPGGVNEQYF. The rearrangement uses TRBV10-1 and TRBJ2-7, with 7 bases aligning to TRBD1. From the germline J gene comes the end of the CDR3, since the read stops 3 residues before it. The germline V gene has CDR1 WNHNN and CDR2 SYGVQD (reference sequence). The CDR3 extends over 14 amino acids. Losses at the gene ends were 3 bases for V and 5 bases for J; bases not matched to a gene: 7.

On this clone itself: The CDR3 end is not reached by the read, which stops 3 residues before it; the germline J gene fills it in. The V and J genes are TRBV5-1 and TRBJ2-7; D not certain. Germline V CDR1 and CDR2: SGHRS, YFSETQ. V was shortened by 0 bases and J by 2 bases, with 12 bases between the two germline ends. This CDR3 is built from 15 residues. CDR3 DNA, as far as it was read: TGCGCCAGCAGCTTGGGACCCCACAGTACCTACGAG. Translating gives CASSLGPHSTYE. From start to end, the CDR3 is CASSLGPHSTYEQYF.

About this clone: The read stops 3 residues short of the end of the CDR3; the missing end is completed from the germline J gene. The chain is built from TRBV19 and TRBJ2-1; 14 nucleotides align to TRBD2. The V and J ends lost 5 bases and 6 bases, in that order; junction bases with no gene match: 6. This CDR3 spans 16 amino acids. In germline, CDR1 is LNHDA, CDR2 SQIVND (reference sequence). The CDR3 bases that were read are TGTGCCAGTAGTGCAATGACTAGCGGGAGGGCCAATGAG. It is translated as CASSAMTSGRANE. The CDR3 as a whole reads CASSAMTSGRANEQFF.

Points on this clone: Read data end 3 residues before the CDR3 end; the end is taken from the germline J gene. The gene calls are TRBV5-1 and TRBJ2-5; 9 nucleotides line up with TRBD2. CDR3 length equals 16 residues. V was clipped by 0 bases and J by 4 bases; unmatched bases: 7. Germline CDR1 reads SGHRS; CDR2 reads YFSETQ. The CDR3 region is CASSLAVAGGPETQYF. The sequenced part of the CDR3 DNA is TGCGCCAGCAGCTTGGCCGTCGCGGGGGGGCCAGAGACC.

The CDR3 spells CASTNTGTGGGRTGELFF. CDR3 DNA (partial): TGTGCCAGTACTAATACCGGGACAGGGGGCGGTCGAACCGGGGAG. The rearrangement links TRBV19 to TRBJ2-2; 12 bases align to TRBD1. The read falls 3 residues short of the CDR3 end, and the missing part is taken from the germline J gene. V was pared by 7 bases and J by 5 bases, with 14 bases of the junction left unmatched. The length of the CDR3 is 18 residues. From germline, CDR1 is LNHDA and CDR2 SQIVND (reference sequence).

In regard to this clone: The read terminates 3 residues ahead of where the CDR3 ends, so the germline J gene completes it. The chain is built from TRBV11-1 and TRBJ1-2, with TRBD1 identical over 7 bases. The J segment lost 3 bases and the V segment lost 5 bases, leaving 3 bases of the junction unmatched. CDR3 size: 13 residues. Germline lookup yields CDR1 SGHAT and CDR2 FQDESV (reference sequence). This CDR3 is CASSPTGYYGYTF. Partial CDR3 DNA: TGTGCCAGCAGCCCGACAGGGTACTATGGC.

Notes on this clone: The read ends 3 residues shy of where the CDR3 ends; the end is completed using the germline J gene. This chain joins TRBV5-1 and TRBJ2-7; 10 bases line up with TRBD1. With V trimmed by 4 bases and J by 2 bases, 6 bases remained unmatched. There are 15 residues in the CDR3. Germline V gene sequence: CDR1 SGHRS, CDR2 YFSETQ. The CDR3 DNA, read in part, is TGCGCCAGCAGCGGTGGACAGGGGGGAACCTACGAG. This codes for CASSGGQGGTYE. The CDR3 in full is CASSGGQGGTYEQYF. The full variable domain, with the rest looked up from reference TRBV5-1 and TRBJ2-7, is KAGVTQTPRYLIKTRGQQVTLSCSPISGHRSVSWYQQTPGQGLQFLFEYFSETQRNKGNFPGRFSGRQFSNSRSEMNVSTLELGDSALYLCASSGGQGGTYEQYFGPGTRLTVT.

Regarding this clone: The read ends 3 residues shy of where the CDR3 ends; the end is completed using the germline J gene. The genes are TRBV6-1 and TRBJ2-5; TRBD2 matches at 11 bases. CDR3 size: 17 residues. Germline CDR1 MNHNS, CDR2 SASEGT. V lost 1 base and J lost 0; bases outside the gene matches: 4. The sequenced part of the CDR3 DNA is TGTGCCAGCAGTGAAGGACTAGCGGGGTGGTACCAAGAGACC. Its translation is CASSEGLAGWYQET. The entire CDR3 protein reads CASSEGLAGWYQETQYF.

Regarding this clone: The read ends 3 residues before the CDR3 terminus; that terminus is restored from the germline J gene. The gene calls are TRBV7-6 and TRBJ2-3, with a weak D call TRBD2 (6 bases). This CDR3 is 13 amino acids long. Germline V CDR1 and CDR2: SGHVS, FNYEAQ. Here the CDR3 reads CASSSGVGQPQYF. The part of the CDR3 DNA that was read is TGTGCCAGCAGCTCGGGGGTGGGTCAGCCG.

Worth noting for this clone: The CDR3 end is not reached by the read, which stops 3 residues before it; the germline J gene fills it in. The chain combines TRBV5-1 with TRBJ2-7, with TRBD2 identical over 12 bases. The CDR3 spans 14 residues. Germline CDR1 and CDR2: SGHRS and YFSETQ. Trimming removed 3 bases from V and 4 bases from J; junction bases left unmatched: 2. CDR3 sequence reads: CASSSTSGGYEQYF. The sequenced part of the CDR3 DNA is TGCGCCAGCAGCTCGACTAGCGGGGGATACGAG.

For this clone: The read ends 3 residues early relative to the CDR3; the germline J gene fills the gap. The chain combines TRBV20-1 with TRBJ1-3; no clear D gene. Germline values: CDR1 DFQATT, CDR2 SNEGSKA (reference sequence). The CDR3 runs to 14 residues. Trimming stripped 3 bases from V and 2 bases from J, with 11 bases between. The CDR3 reads CSASGETPGNTIYF. The CDR3 bases that were read are TGCAGTGCTAGCGGGGAGACACCTGGAAACACC.

Note on this clone: The read comes to an end 3 residues before the CDR3 does, leaving the germline J gene to fill in the end. The chain has TRBV7-2 and TRBJ2-2, with 8 bases lining up with TRBD2. Germline-derived CDR1 and CDR2 are SGHTA and FQGNSA. The CDR3 runs to 14 residues. V shed 6 bases and J 4 bases; nucleotides not matched to a gene: 4. CDR3 DNA (partial): TGTGCCAGCAGTACGGGACTAGTCACCGGGGAG. As protein: CASSTGLVTGE. The full CDR3 is CASSTGLVTGELFF.

In the case of this clone: The CDR3 extends 3 residues past the end of the read, so its final part is completed from the germline J gene. J is TRBJ2-3 and V is TRBV5-1; TRBD1 agrees at 7 bases. The germline gives CDR1 SGHRS, CDR2 YFSETQ. The CDR3 runs to 15 residues. V lost 1 base and J lost 3; bases outside the gene matches: 5. The sequenced part of the CDR3 DNA is TGCGCCAGCAGCTTGAGCGACAGGGCGACAGATACG. Translation: CASSLSDRATDT. The whole CDR3 sequence reads CASSLSDRATDTQYF.

About this clone itself: The read is 3 residues too short to cover the CDR3 end, so that end is filled in from the germline J gene. The chain employs TRBV20-1 and TRBJ2-7; no firm D call. V lost 3 bases and J 0 bases, leaving 12 bases between the germline ends. The length of the CDR3 is 14 residues. Germline V gives CDR1 DFQATT, CDR2 SNEGSKA (reference sequence). The sequenced CDR3 bases are TGCAGTGCTAGTGCGCAGGTCCGCTCCTACGAG. It specifies CSASAQVRSYE. The whole CDR3 protein reads CSASAQVRSYEQYF.

Details on this clone: The missing CDR3 end, 3 residues past where the read stops, is filled in from the germline J gene. The rearrangement uses TRBV10-1 and TRBJ2-2, with D possibly being TRBD2 (6 bases). Germline V lookup: CDR1 WNHNN, CDR2 SYGVQD (reference sequence). CDR3 length: 13 residues. Trimming cost V 4 bases and J 6 bases, with 9 bases left between them. This CDR3 is CASSGTGAGELFF. Partial CDR3 DNA: TGCGCCAGCAGTGGAACGGGGGCCGGGGAG.

Of note for this clone: The read stops 3 residues short of the end of the CDR3; the missing end is completed from the germline J gene. This sequence joins TRBV5-1 and TRBJ2-5; D might be TRBD2 (5 bases). The CDR3 spans 14 residues. Trimming stripped 2 bases from V and 1 base from J, with 9 bases between. Germline-derived CDR1 and CDR2 are SGHRS and YFSETQ. The CDR3 sequence is CASSFSGLQETQYF. The sequenced CDR3 bases are TGCGCCAGCAGCTTCTCAGGACTCCAAGAGACC. Supplemented by reference TRBV5-1 and TRBJ2-5, the full variable domain reads KAGVTQTPRYLIKTRGQQVTLSCSPISGHRSVSWYQQTPGQGLQFLFEYFSETQRNKGNFPGRFSGRQFSNSRSEMNVSTLELGDSALYLCASSFSGLQETQYFGPGTRLLVL.

Details on this clone: With the read ending 3 residues before the CDR3 end, the germline J gene is used to fill in that end. This chain uses TRBV2 with TRBJ2-3; TRBD1 is a possible D gene (6 bases). This CDR3 is built from 15 residues. Germline V CDR1 and CDR2: SNHLY, FYNNEI. The CDR3 loop is CASRITGLSNQPQYF. The part of the CDR3 DNA that was read is TGTGCCAGCAGGATCACAGGGTTGAGCAATCAGCCG.

CDR3 DNA (partial): TGTGCCAGTAGTATGCGCCATGGACTTAGGGCGGGCGCTGAA. Amino acids: CASSMRHGLRAGAE. The full CDR3 is CASSMRHGLRAGAEAFF. J is TRBJ1-1 and V is TRBV19; D is undetermined. Coverage ceases 3 residues before the CDR3 finishes, and the germline J gene fills in the end. The ends were cut back, 3 bases at V and 6 bases at J, with 23 bases in the middle. The CDR3 contains 17 residues. The germline V gene encodes CDR1 LNHDA and CDR2 SQIVND (reference sequence).

Concerning this clone: With the read ending 3 residues before the CDR3 end, the germline J gene is used to fill in that end. Other DNA sequences within the sample encode an identical CDR3. The chain is built from TRBV19 and TRBJ1-3; no clear D gene. CDR1 LNHDA and CDR2 SQIVND come from the germline V gene (reference sequence). The CDR3 has 15 amino acids. The germline V and J ends were trimmed by 1 base and 0 bases, with 7 bases remaining between them. CDR3 protein: CASSIGTDSGNTIYF. CDR3 bases read: TGTGCCAGTAGTATAGGAACTGACTCTGGAAACACC.

As to this clone: The read finishes 3 residues shy of the CDR3 end, and the germline J gene is used to complete it. This chain joins TRBV19 and TRBJ2-5; D perhaps matches TRBD2 (7 bases). Germline V gives CDR1 LNHDA, CDR2 SQIVND (reference sequence). The V gene lost 3 bases and the J gene lost 4 bases, with 18 bases spanning the gap. The CDR3 runs to 16 residues. CDR3 bases read: TGTGCCAGTAGTATCGTGCGGGGGCCTAGCCCAGAGACC. It translates to CASSIVRGPSPET. Given in full, the CDR3 is CASSIVRGPSPETQYF.

The covered CDR3 bases are TGTGCCAGCAGCTTAGAGACTCCGGGACAAGCTGGAAACACC. It encodes CASSLETPGQAGNT. The whole CDR3 protein is CASSLETPGQAGNTIYF. This chain connects TRBV7-6 to TRBJ1-3, with D perhaps TRBD1 (6 bases). The CDR3 extends 3 residues past the end of the read, so its final part is completed from the germline J gene. This CDR3 contains 17 residues. Trimming removed 1 base at V and 2 bases at J, with 15 bases between. The germline V gene encodes CDR1 SGHVS and CDR2 FNYEAQ. Full variable domain (outside the CDR3, taken from reference TRBV7-6 and TRBJ1-3): GAGVSQSPRYKVTKRGQDVALRCDPISGHVSLYWYRQALGQGPEFLTYFNYEAQQDKSGLPNDRFSAERPEGSISTLTIQRTEQRDSAMYRCASSLETPGQAGNTIYFGEGSWLTVV.

Concerning this clone: Read sequence stops 3 residues before the CDR3 end, and the germline J gene provides the missing end. The V and J genes are TRBV4-1 and TRBJ2-3, with TRBD2 identical over 8 bases. The CDR3 runs to 15 residues. Looked up from germline, CDR1 is MGHRA and CDR2 is YSYEKL. V lost 2 bases, J lost 4 bases, and 5 bases stayed unmatched. The covered CDR3 bases are TGCGCCAGCAGCCAAAGTAGCGGGAATCCAGATACG. Translated, it gives CASSQSSGNPDT. The CDR3 reads in full as CASSQSSGNPDTQYF.